This TCR beta chain was found in a study of PD-1 blockade in classical Hodgkin lymphoma. Findings and limits, study-wide: Lower baseline TCR diversity marked trial partial responders and progressors. Healthy donors were reported to have higher baseline TCR diversity than newly diagnosed patients.

Regarding this clone: Its antigen is not known.

Germline trimming cut 3 bases from V and 11 bases from J; bases unmatched to any gene: 10. This CDR3 is built from 14 residues. The germline CDR1 and CDR2 sequences are SGHNT and YYREEE (reference sequence). With no exception, relapse followed autologous stem cell transplantation in all patients, and brentuximab vedotin exposure varied. Produced via immunoSEQ multiplex PCR; TCRdb's table is partial and in-frame only. The table lists fewer than 25,000 clones, approximately 80% of them singletons. The TCR originated in a human donor with classical Hodgkin lymphoma. The chain carries TRBV5-4 and TRBJ2-5, with 10 bases identical to TRBD2. Sequencing used peripheral blood mononuclear cells (PBMCs), obtained at baseline. The CDR3 sequence: CASSSQTGLAEQYF. The DNA for the CDR3 is TGTGCCAGCAGCTCCCAAACCGGACTAGCGGAGCAGTACTTC.